The clone carrying this TCR beta chain was picked up a small number of times. Germline values: CDR1 SGHRS, CDR2 YFSETQ. The CDR3 has 16 amino acids. The V end was cut by 0 bases, the J end by 3 bases, with 15 bases between. The data were taken from a study of shared clonotypes between healthy human individuals. Original data processing: With immunoSEQ giving junction-only sequences and no quality scores, filtering differed. The repertoire was sequenced with immunoSEQ multiplex PCR; TCRdb's copy has only in-frame clones and lacks some. That table gives V, J and clone size, and the DNA gave D and trimming. Of more than 400,000 clones listed, more than 75% were seen once; the top ten hold approximately 12%.

The chain is built from TRBV5-1 and TRBJ1-1; no clear D. This receptor was identified in a woman aged 40 to 50 in good health. Some clones in this sample may be carry-over from other donors' samples. Sequencing used PBMCs. CDR3 sequence reads: CASSLEGRVAYTEAFF. The CDR3 bases are TGCGCCAGCAGCTTGGAAGGGAGGGTGGCCTACACTGAAGCTTTCTTT.